These T cell receptor beta chains were read from a single sample in a study of somatic mutations in cytotoxic T cells in rheumatoid arthritis. Profiled with immunoSEQ multiplex PCR; TCRdb holds only in-frame clones, not every one. The sample includes 15,000 to 20,000 clones, under 80% seen only once; the top ten take about 5.7%. Sequencing was done on a sample of CD8+ T cells sorted from blood. These TCRs come from a man between 60 and 75 years old in good health. The CDR3 runs from the conserved cysteine through the conserved F or W. The D gene is left open where the match is weak. A row's size may be missing; if present it is once, few, many or a size class.

NA	15	TRBV29-1	TRBJ2-7	TRBD2	TGCAGCGTTGAAGGGGGACGGGAGGGCCTGAACGAGCAGTACTTC	CSVEGGREGLNEQYF
NA	16	TRBV11-2	TRBJ2-2	TRBD2	TGTGCCAGCAGCTTATCAACTAGCGGATACACCGGGGAGCTGTTTTTT	CASSLSTSGYTGELFF
NA	16	TRBV7-9	TRBJ2-1	TRBD1	TGTGCCAGCAGCCGAAAAGGGGCAGGGGGCTTGAATGAGCAGTTCTTC	CASSRKGAGGLNEQFF
NA	13	TRBV5-4	TRBJ2-7	NA	TGTGCCAGCAGCTTGGACAGGACCTACGAGCAGTACTTC	CASSLDRTYEQYF
NA	14	TRBV5-1	TRBJ2-1	NA	TGCGCCAGCAGCTTGCAGGGGCCCTACAATGAGCAGTTCTTC	CASSLQGPYNEQFF
NA	14	TRBV29-1	TRBJ2-2	TRBD1	TGCAGCGTCGGGACAGGGGTAACAACCGGGGAGCTGTTTTTT	CSVGTGVTTGELFF
medium-sized	14	TRBV2	TRBJ1-2	TRBD1	TGTGCCAGCAGTGCGGGACAGGGAATGCATGGCTACACCTTC	CASSAGQGMHGYTF
NA	17	TRBV11-2	TRBJ2-3	TRBD2	TGTGCCAGCAGCTTAGAGGGGCCGGGACTAGCAATAGATACGCAGTATTTT	CASSLEGPGLAIDTQYF
NA	13	TRBV4-2	TRBJ2-7	NA	TGTGCCAGTCGAGATAGCGGAGCCTACGAGCAGTACTTC	CASRDSGAYEQYF
NA	16	TRBV7-6	TRBJ2-5	NA	TGTGCCAGCAGTCGTTCAGTTGCTCTCATTAGCGAGACCCAGTACTTC	CASSRSVALISETQYF
NA	14	TRBV2	TRBJ1-1	NA	TGTGCCAGCAGTGAGGAGACAGCTAACACTGAAGCTTTCTTT	CASSEETANTEAFF
NA	13	TRBV6-6	TRBJ2-7	NA	TGTGCCAGCAGTTACGGGGACACCTACGAGCAGTACTTC	CASSYGDTYEQYF
NA	15	TRBV5-1	TRBJ1-4	NA	TGCGCCAGCAGCTTCTACGGGGGGATTAATGAAAAACTGTTTTTT	CASSFYGGINEKLFF
NA	12	TRBV6-1	TRBJ1-1	NA	TGTGCCAGCAGTGATGGAGGCTATGAGGCTTTCTTT	CASSDGGYEAFF
NA	14	TRBV10-2	TRBJ2-7	TRBD2	TGCGCCAGCAGTGAGTCATGGACTAGCTACGAGCAGTACTTC	CASSESWTSYEQYF
few	13	TRBV14	TRBJ2-7	TRBD2	TGTGCCAGCATGGCTAGCGGGCTTTTTGAGCAGTACTTC	CASMASGLFEQYF
few	16	TRBV4-1	TRBJ2-5	TRBD2	TGCGCCAGCAGCCAAGGGAGGGGCGGGGGGGCAGAGACCCAGTACTTC	CASSQGRGGGAETQYF
NA	13	TRBV4-1	TRBJ1-1	NA	TGCGCCAGCAGCCAAGATTGGGGGCTGGGAGCTTTCTTT	CASSQDWGLGAFF
NA	13	TRBV2	TRBJ1-2	NA	TGTGCCAGCAGCGGGGGGTTGCTCTATGGCTACACCTTC	CASSGGLLYGYTF
medium-sized	12	TRBV2	TRBJ1-6	NA	TGTGCCAGCAGTGATAGCAAGCTAGCCCTCCACTTT	CASSDSKLALHF
once	13	TRBV10-3	TRBJ2-5	TRBD1	TGTGCCATCAGCTGGGACAGGAGGAGGGAGCAGTACTTC	CAISWDRRREQYF
NA	19	TRBV7-2	TRBJ2-3	TRBD2	TGTGCCAGCAGGTCCGGGTTCGGAGCGGGGGCACTAGAGATAGATACGCAGTATTTT	CASRSGFGAGALEIDTQYF
once	17	TRBV7-2	TRBJ2-5	TRBD1	TGTGCCAGCACCACGAGCGAGGGGGCGTCCTCGCTAGAGACCCAGTACTTC	CASTTSEGASSLETQYF
NA	17	TRBV11-2	TRBJ2-5	TRBD2	TGTGCCAGCAGGCCCCGGACTAGCGGGAGTAGTGGGGAGACCCAGTACTTC	CASRPRTSGSSGETQYF
NA	12	TRBV6-5	TRBJ1-2	NA	TGTGCCAGCAGCGCCACAGGGCACGGCTACACCTTC	CASSATGHGYTF
NA	15	TRBV7-8	TRBJ2-7	TRBD2	TGTGCCAGCAACCACGGGAAGCGGGATTTTTACGAGCAGTACTTC	CASNHGKRDFYEQYF
NA	13	TRBV11-1	TRBJ2-1	NA	TGTGCCAGCAGCTCCCCTACGGGAAATGAGCAGTTCTTC	CASSSPTGNEQFF
NA	15	TRBV13	TRBJ2-7	TRBD1	TGTGCCAGCAGCTTATTCGGGACAGGGGGCTACGAGCAGTACTTC	CASSLFGTGGYEQYF
medium-sized	16	TRBV7-8	TRBJ2-7	TRBD1	TGTGCCAGCACCCGGACAGGGGGCGAATACTCCTACGAGCAGTACTTC	CASTRTGGEYSYEQYF